This TCR beta chain was sequenced in a study of cytomegalovirus exposure and HLA in healthy donors. Study in general: A preliminary data release comprised roughly 80 million unique TCRs obtained from HLA-typed donors. Most genotyped donors, 75% to 85% of 350 to 500, had Caucasian-associated genetic ancestry.

A word on this clone: Its antigen is still unknown.

From germline, CDR1 is LNHNV and CDR2 YYDKDF (reference sequence). V lost 0 bases and J 4 bases, leaving 12 bases between the germline ends. The length of the CDR3 is 16 residues. PCR employed 60 Vbeta and 13 Jbeta primers. Clones were read by immunoSEQ multiplex PCR, and TCRdb kept only the in-frame ones, dropping some. The table has around 200,000 clones, around 85% seen once. Study-wide findings and caveats: Equally common other TCR beta chains were less clonally expanded than HLA-associated ones, a later analysis found. Judged likely to be a sequencing artifact was a cluster of highly shared sequence variants.

Source material: PBMCs. This sequence originates from a girl aged 2 to 10 in good health and CMV-seronegative. The V gene is TRBV15, the J gene TRBJ1-4, with unresolved D. This chain's CDR3 is CATSRDRRRDNEKLFF. In DNA, the CDR3 is TGTGCCACCAGCAGAGATCGGAGGAGGGATAATGAAAAACTGTTTTTT.